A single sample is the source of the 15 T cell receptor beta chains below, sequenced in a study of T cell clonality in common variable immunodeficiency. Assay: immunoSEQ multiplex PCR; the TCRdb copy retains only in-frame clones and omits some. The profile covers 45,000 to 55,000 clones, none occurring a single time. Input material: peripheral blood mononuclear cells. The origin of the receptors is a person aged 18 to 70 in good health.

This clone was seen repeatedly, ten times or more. CDR3 sequence reads: CASSPALAGYNREQFF. Partial CDR3 DNA: TGTGCCAGCTCACCAGCCCTAGCGGGATATAACCGTGAG. The chain couples TRBV18 to TRBJ2-1, with 9 nucleotides matching TRBD2. The read halts 3 residues ahead of the CDR3 end, with the missing end drawn from the germline J gene. The CDR3 is 16 amino acids. J was trimmed by 9 bases and V by 2 bases; bases with no gene match: 11. Per the germline V gene, CDR1 is KGHSH and CDR2 is LQKENI.

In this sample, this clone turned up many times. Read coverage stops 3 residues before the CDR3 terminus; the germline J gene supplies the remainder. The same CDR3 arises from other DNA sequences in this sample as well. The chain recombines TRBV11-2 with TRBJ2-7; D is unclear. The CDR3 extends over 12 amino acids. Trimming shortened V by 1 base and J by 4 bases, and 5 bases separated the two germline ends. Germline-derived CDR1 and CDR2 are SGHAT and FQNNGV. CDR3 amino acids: CASSLVGYEQYF. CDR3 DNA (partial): TGTGCCAGCAGCTTAGTAGGGTACGAG.

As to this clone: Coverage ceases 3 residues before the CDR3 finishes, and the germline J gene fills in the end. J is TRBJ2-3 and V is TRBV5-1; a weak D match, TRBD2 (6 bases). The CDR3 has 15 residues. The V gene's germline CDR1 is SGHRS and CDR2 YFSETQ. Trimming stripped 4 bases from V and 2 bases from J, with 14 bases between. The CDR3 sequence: CASSGGAGFTDTQYF. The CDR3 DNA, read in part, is TGCGCCAGCAGCGGCGGGGCGGGGTTCACAGATACG.

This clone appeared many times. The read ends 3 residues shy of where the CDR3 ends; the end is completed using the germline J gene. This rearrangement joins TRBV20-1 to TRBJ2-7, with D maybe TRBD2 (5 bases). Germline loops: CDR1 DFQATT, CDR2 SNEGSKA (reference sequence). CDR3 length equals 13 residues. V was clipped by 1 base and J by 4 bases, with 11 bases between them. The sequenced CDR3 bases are TGCAGTGCTAGAGCTCACGGGGTATACGAG. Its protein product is CSARAHGVYE. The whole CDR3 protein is CSARAHGVYEQYF.

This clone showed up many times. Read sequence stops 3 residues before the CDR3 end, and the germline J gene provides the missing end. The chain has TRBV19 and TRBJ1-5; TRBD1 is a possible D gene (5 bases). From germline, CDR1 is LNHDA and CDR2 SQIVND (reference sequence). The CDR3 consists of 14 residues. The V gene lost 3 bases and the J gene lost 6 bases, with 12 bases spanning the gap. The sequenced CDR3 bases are TGTGCCAGTAGTATTCAGGGTCAAGGTCAGCCC. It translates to CASSIQGQGQP. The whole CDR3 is CASSIQGQGQPQHF.

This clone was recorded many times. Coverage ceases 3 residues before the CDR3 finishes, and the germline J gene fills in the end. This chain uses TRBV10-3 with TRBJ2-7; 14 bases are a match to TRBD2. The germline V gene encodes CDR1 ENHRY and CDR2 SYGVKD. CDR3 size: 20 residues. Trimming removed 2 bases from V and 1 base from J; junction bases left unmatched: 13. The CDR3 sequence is CAISEMGTSGRGSQSYEQYF. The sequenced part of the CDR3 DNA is TGTGCCATCAGTGAGATGGGGACTAGCGGGAGAGGGAGTCAGTCCTACGAG.

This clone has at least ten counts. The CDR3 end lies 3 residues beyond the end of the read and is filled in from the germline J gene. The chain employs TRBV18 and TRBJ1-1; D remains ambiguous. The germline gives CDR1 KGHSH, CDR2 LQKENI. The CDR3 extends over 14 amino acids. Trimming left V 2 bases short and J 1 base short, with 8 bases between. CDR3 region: CASSPRLANTEAFF. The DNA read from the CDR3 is TGTGCCAGCTCACCAAGGCTCGCGAACACTGAA.

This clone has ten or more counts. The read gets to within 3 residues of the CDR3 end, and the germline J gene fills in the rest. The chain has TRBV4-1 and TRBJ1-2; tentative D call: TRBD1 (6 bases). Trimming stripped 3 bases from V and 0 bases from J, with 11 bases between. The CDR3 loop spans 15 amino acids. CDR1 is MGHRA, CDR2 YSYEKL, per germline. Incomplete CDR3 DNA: TGCGCCAGCAGCCACCCGGACAGACCTAACTATGGC. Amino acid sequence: CASSHPDRPNYG. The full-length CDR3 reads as CASSHPDRPNYGYTF.

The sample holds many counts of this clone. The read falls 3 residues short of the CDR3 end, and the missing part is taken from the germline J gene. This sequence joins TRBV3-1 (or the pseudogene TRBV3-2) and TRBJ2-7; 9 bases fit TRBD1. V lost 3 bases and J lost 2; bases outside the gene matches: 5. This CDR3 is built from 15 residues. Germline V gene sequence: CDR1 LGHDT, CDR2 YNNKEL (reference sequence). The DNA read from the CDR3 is TGTGCCAGCAGCCAGGGACAGGGAGGGGCCTACGAG. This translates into CASSQGQGGAYE. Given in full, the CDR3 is CASSQGQGGAYEQYF.

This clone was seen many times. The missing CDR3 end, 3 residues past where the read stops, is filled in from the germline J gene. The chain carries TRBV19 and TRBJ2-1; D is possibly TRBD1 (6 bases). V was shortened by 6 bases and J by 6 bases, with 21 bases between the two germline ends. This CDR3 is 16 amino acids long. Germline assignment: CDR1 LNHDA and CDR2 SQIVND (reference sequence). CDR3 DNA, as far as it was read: TGTGCCAGTAGCATCCGGGACATCCTAATCCCCAATGAG. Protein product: CASSIRDILIPNE. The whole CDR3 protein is CASSIRDILIPNEQFF.

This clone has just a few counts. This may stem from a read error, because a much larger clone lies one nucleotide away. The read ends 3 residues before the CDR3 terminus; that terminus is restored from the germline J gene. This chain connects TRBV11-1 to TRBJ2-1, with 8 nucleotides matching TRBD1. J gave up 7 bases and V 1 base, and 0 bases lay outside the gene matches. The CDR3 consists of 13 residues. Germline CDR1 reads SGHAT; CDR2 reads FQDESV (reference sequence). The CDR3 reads CASSLGTGNEQFF. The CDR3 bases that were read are TGTGCCAGCAGCTTAGGGACAGGGAATGAG.

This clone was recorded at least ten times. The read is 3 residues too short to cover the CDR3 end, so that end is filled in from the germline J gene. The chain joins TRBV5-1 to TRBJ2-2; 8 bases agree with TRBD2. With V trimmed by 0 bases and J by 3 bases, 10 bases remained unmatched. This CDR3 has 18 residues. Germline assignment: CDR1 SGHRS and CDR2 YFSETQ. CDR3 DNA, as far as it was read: TGCGCCAGCAGCTTGGATACCACACTAGCGGACTACACCGGGGAG. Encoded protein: CASSLDTTLADYTGE. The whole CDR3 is CASSLDTTLADYTGELFF.

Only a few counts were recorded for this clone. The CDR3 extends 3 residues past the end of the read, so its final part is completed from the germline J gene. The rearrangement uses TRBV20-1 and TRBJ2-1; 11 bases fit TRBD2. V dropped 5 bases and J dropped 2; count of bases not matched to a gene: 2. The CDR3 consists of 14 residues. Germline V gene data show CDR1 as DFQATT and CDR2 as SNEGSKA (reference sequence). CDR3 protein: CSAQLAGAYNEQFF. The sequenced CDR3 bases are TGCAGTGCTCAACTAGCGGGGGCCTACAATGAG.

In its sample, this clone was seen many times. The part of the CDR3 DNA that was read is TGTGCCACCACCCCCGGACTAGCGGGAGTTAATGAG. Protein: CATTPGLAGVNE. From start to end, the CDR3 is CATTPGLAGVNEQFF. This rearrangement joins TRBV2 to TRBJ2-1, with 13 bases that match TRBD2. Coverage ceases 3 residues before the CDR3 finishes, and the germline J gene fills in the end. The CDR3 is made up of 15 amino acids. J gave up 7 bases and V 10 bases, and 10 bases lay outside the gene matches. From germline, CDR1 is SNHLY and CDR2 FYNNEI. Full variable domain (outside the CDR3, taken from reference TRBV2 and TRBJ2-1): EPEVTQTPSHQVTQMGQEVILRCVPISNHLYFYWYRQILGQKVEFLVSFYNNEISEKSEIFDDQFSVERPDGSNFTLKIRSTKLEDSAMYFCATTPGLAGVNEQFFGPGTRLTVL.

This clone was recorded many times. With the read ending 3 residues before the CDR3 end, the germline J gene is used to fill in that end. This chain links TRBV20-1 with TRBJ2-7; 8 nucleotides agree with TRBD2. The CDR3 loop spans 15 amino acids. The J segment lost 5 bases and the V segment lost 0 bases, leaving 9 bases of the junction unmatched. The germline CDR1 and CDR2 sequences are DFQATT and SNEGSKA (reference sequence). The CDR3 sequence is CSARDSSGSLDEQYF. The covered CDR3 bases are TGCAGTGCTAGAGATTCCAGCGGGAGCCTAGACGAG.